This T cell receptor (beta chain) emerged from a study of Ad26.COV2.S vaccination and SARS-CoV-2 variants (dated by TCRdb to the early 2020s). Broadly, across the study: Donors in the vaccine arm were drawn from COV1001, a phase I-IIa trial of Ad26.COV2.S in healthy adults that was multicentre, randomized, double-blind and placebo-controlled. TCRbeta repertoire sequencing served as the tool for gauging how specific and how broad the SARS-CoV-2-reactive T cell receptors were following Ad26.COV2.S vaccination. A total of 32 samples were included in the TCR-sequenced set, comprising around 19 Ad26.COV2.S vaccine recipients, 5 placebo recipients and 8 SARS-CoV-2 convalescent individuals. Trial participants were randomized into five groups of five, in which low-dose or high-dose Ad26.COV2.S was given once or twice, or placebo was given on both occasions. Throughout the experiments and outcome assessment, investigators stayed blinded to trial group allocation. Ad26.COV2.S was given intramuscularly at 5x10^10 or 1x10^11 viral particles, as a single shot or as two shots 56 days apart.

The label giving this sample's treatment or condition can be read as: around 19 received Ad26.COV2.S at low or high dose, single or two shots; about 5 received placebo; per-sample allocation not given. For vaccine and placebo recipients, the sequenced repertoires came from samples collected on day 63 after the first injection. In Cohort 1b, about 27 adults aged 18-55 years were enrolled at a single site in Boston, USA, between 29 July and 7 August 2020. Ad26.COV2.S consisted of a replication-incompetent adenovirus type 26 vector by which a prefusion-stabilized SARS-CoV-2 spike protein from the original Wuhan strain was expressed. The immunoSEQ Assay was the method used to sequence TCRbeta CDR3 regions. After extraction, genomic DNA underwent amplification by bias-controlled multiplex PCR, followed by high-throughput sequencing. Turning to the authors' computational methods: To quantify the absolute abundance of every unique TCRbeta CDR3 region, sequences were collapsed and filtered. T cell fraction was estimated by normalizing TCRbeta template counts to usable DNA, with usable DNA measured through amplification of reference genes found in all nucleated cells. Repertoire TCRs were annotated as SARS-CoV-2-specific when V gene, CDR3 amino acid sequence and J gene were exactly matched to a known reactive TCR set. The reference SARS-CoV-2 TCR set came from MIRA and was filtered for enrichment in COVID-19-positive ImmuneCODE repertoires, removing public or cross-reactive TCRs. Using the MIRA antigens, annotated TCRs were further analysed by specific ORF or by position within an ORF. Depth was the summed frequency of annotated unique rearrangements, while breadth was defined as annotated unique rearrangements over total unique productive rearrangements. Two-sided Wilcoxon rank-sum tests were applied when comparing TCR breadth between groups. As stored in TCRdb, this immuneACCESS dataset retains in-frame rearrangements with V and J assigned. A fraction of the clones does not appear; measured against another copy, unresolved V genes explain less than half of the discrepancy, and the remainder lacks a known reason. The V and J calls and clone size were taken over from that table, and D and trimming were inferred from the DNA. The table for this sample lists about 350,000 clones; about 88% of them were counted only once. Approximately 5.9% of the sample is held by the ten biggest clonotypes.

In regard to this clone: Its antigen remains undetermined. Base qualities were left out, and no much larger clone turns up one base away.

From its cysteine to its phenylalanine, the CDR3 spans 15 amino acids. Only the CDR3 portion is preserved as DNA: 45 bases, with reading frame beginning at the first base. V and J are trimmed by 5 bases and 4 bases, and the gene matches miss 10 bases of the junction. Looking up the germline V gene yields CDR1 SGHNT and CDR2 YENEEA. Overall study outcomes, separate from this receptor: It was noted by the authors that total T cell responses may have been underestimated by the TCR breadth and depth analyses. Vaccine and placebo recipients had comparable non-spike TCR breadth, which fits with the vaccine containing only spike. After vaccination, substantial breadth of spike-specific CD8+ and CD4+ T cell responses was reported. Ad26.COV2.S recipients had higher spike-specific TCR breadth than placebo recipients (P = 0.0014). The study was not powered to compare responses between vaccine doses or regimens.

Rearrangement joined TRBV11-3 to TRBJ2-5; 7 bases in the middle match TRBD1. This TCR came from a person between 18 and 59 years old who received the Ad26.COV2.S COVID-19 vaccine or a placebo. The source material was peripheral blood, sampled in a trial of Ad26.COV2.S vaccine versus placebo. The CDR3 region has the sequence CASSQGTDPRETQYF. In nucleotides, the sequence is TGTGCCAGCAGCCAGGGGACAGACCCTCGAGAGACCCAGTACTTC.